This TCR beta chain was retrieved from a study of graft-versus-host responses after intestinal transplantation. Clones were read by immunoSEQ multiplex PCR, and TCRdb kept only the in-frame ones, dropping some. This sample has 7,300 or so clones, with around 89% found just once. Germline loops: CDR1 DFQATT, CDR2 SNEGSKA (reference sequence). Trimming stripped 0 bases from V and 11 bases from J, with 7 bases between. This CDR3 is built from 10 residues. This chain links TRBV20-1 with TRBJ1-1; unclear D gene. The clonotype originates from a human patient who received an intestinal transplant, so some T cells may come from the graft donor. The sample was PBMCs, taken roughly 89 days after transplant. The chain's CDR3 is CSARELGAFF. The CDR3 nucleotides read TGCAGTGCTAGAGAGCTCGGGGCTTTCTTT.